This is a list of T cell receptor beta chains from one sample in a study of T cell changes during pregnancy in multiple sclerosis. Generated by immunoSEQ multiplex PCR, the TCRdb table keeps only in-frame clones and is missing some. The repertoire holds about 57,000 clones, with 93% as singletons. The sequencing used peripheral blood, collected after pregnancy. These receptors came from a female donor with multiple sclerosis, enrolled in a pregnancy study. Each CDR3 is given with its conserved first and last residue. A D gene is named only where the DNA matches it firmly. Part of the rows lack a size; the others show once, few, many or a class for expanded clones.

>NA|TRBV5-8|TRBD1|TRBJ1-2
TGTGCCAGCAGCCGTGACAGGGGCGGCTATGGCTACACCTTC
CASSRDRGGYGYTF
>NA|TRBV28|NA|TRBJ1-4
TGTGCCAGCGGGCCTGGGACTAATGAAAAACTGTTTTTT
CASGPGTNEKLFF
>NA|TRBV27|TRBD2|TRBJ2-1
TGTGCCAGTGGGACTAGCGGGAGGGCGGAGCAGTTCTTC
CASGTSGRAEQFF
>NA|TRBV28|TRBD1|TRBJ2-1
TGTGCCAGTAAGACAGGGGGCATTTTCAATGAGCAGTTCTTC
CASKTGGIFNEQFF
>NA|TRBV2|TRBD2|TRBJ2-7
TGTGCCAGCAGTCGGACTAGGACTTACGAGCAGTACTTC
CASSRTRTYEQYF
>once|TRBV30|TRBD1|TRBJ1-3
TGTGCCTGGGACAGGGGACAAGGAAACACCATATATTTT
CAWDRGQGNTIYF
>NA|TRBV10-2|NA|TRBJ1-5
TGCGCCAGCAGTCGCAGGGAAGTGCCCTCTCAGCCCCAGCATTTT
CASSRREVPSQPQHF
>NA|TRBV29-1|TRBD1|TRBJ2-5
TGCAGCGTTGGAGGGGGCGGAGAGACCCAGTACTTC
CSVGGGGETQYF
>NA|TRBV9|NA|TRBJ1-1
TGTGCCAGCAGCCCGGTGGGGGCTTACACTGAAGCTTTCTTT
CASSPVGAYTEAFF
>NA|TRBV9|TRBD2|TRBJ2-1
TGTGCCAGCAGCGTATCCGGGACTAGCGGCCCTCGGGAGCAGTTCTTC
CASSVSGTSGPREQFF
>NA|TRBV27|NA|TRBJ2-3
TGTGCCAGCAGTTTATCTCAGGGGCCGAGCACAGATACGCAGTATTTT
CASSLSQGPSTDTQYF
>NA|TRBV13|TRBD1|TRBJ1-1
TGTGCCAGCAGCTCCCCGGGACAGGGGTTGTGGAACACTGAAGCTTTCTTT
CASSSPGQGLWNTEAFF
>NA|TRBV7-2|TRBD1|TRBJ1-5
TGTGCCAGCACCACGACAGGGACGAGGAGCAATCAGCCCCAGCATTTT
CASTTTGTRSNQPQHF
>NA|TRBV6-5|TRBD2|TRBJ2-1
TGTGCCATCTCCCGGACTAGCGATTACAATGAGCAGTTCTTC
CAISRTSDYNEQFF
>NA|TRBV11-2|NA|TRBJ2-5
TGTGCCAGCAGCACAGGAGGGGGCGCGGAGACCCAGTACTTC
CASSTGGGAETQYF
>NA|TRBV9|TRBD2|TRBJ2-1
TGTGCCAGCAGCGAAACTAGCGGACTCAATGAGCAGTTCTTC
CASSETSGLNEQFF
>NA|TRBV7-2|TRBD2|TRBJ2-2
TGTGCCAGCAGCTGGGGGGGAAACACCGGGGAGCTGTTTTTT
CASSWGGNTGELFF
>NA|TRBV14|TRBD2|TRBJ2-2
TGTGCCAGCAGCCAAACAACTAGCGTCTATACCGGGGAGCTGTTTTTT
CASSQTTSVYTGELFF
>NA|TRBV27|TRBD2|TRBJ2-1
TGTGCCAGCAGTGGAGGACTAGCGGGAGGACCTCTCTTC
CASSGGLAGGPLF
>once|TRBV7-2|NA|TRBJ2-5
TGTGCCAGCAGCCCTAGTCTCGCAGGGATAGAGACCCAGTACTTC
CASSPSLAGIETQYF
>NA|TRBV11-2|NA|TRBJ2-7
TGTGCCAGCAGCTTATACACCTTGTGGGAGCAGTACTTC
CASSLYTLWEQYF
>NA|TRBV12-2|NA|TRBJ2-7
TGTGCAAGTCGCTTAGCGGTAGTAGCGGGAGTCTACGAGCAGTACTTC
CASRLAVVAGVYEQYF
>NA|TRBV5-5|TRBD2|TRBJ2-2
TGTGCCAGCAGCTGGGACTACTCGAACACCGGGGAGCTGTTTTTT
CASSWDYSNTGELFF
>NA|TRBV6-5|NA|TRBJ2-7
TGTGCCAGCAAGGAGTGGGACGAGCAGTACTTC
CASKEWDEQYF
>NA|TRBV4-3|NA|TRBJ2-1
TGCGCCAGCAGCCAAGGCTATTCGCCTGAGAGCAATGAGCAGTTCTTC
CASSQGYSPESNEQFF
>NA|TRBV15|NA|TRBJ2-6
TGTGCCACCAGCAGAGGGAGCTCTGGGGCCAACGTCCTGACTTTC
CATSRGSSGANVLTF
>NA|TRBV6-6|NA|TRBJ2-1
TGTGCCAGCAGTTTGACAGTCAATGAGCAGTTCTTC
CASSLTVNEQFF